These 23 T cell receptor beta chains were all obtained from the same sample, sequenced in a study of T cell responses to AZD1222 COVID-19 vaccine. Here immunoSEQ multiplex PCR was the method, and the copy in TCRdb shows in-frame clones only, minus some. The sample has 90,000 to 120,000 clones; 88% are singletons. This material consisted of peripheral blood, taken on day 0 of AZD1222 vaccination. These receptors were collected from an adult in good health.

This chain joins TRBV7-9 and TRBJ1-2; no definite D call. Deletions cut 1 base from V and 4 bases from J, with 10 bases between. CDR3 size: 14 residues. The germline gives CDR1 SEHNR, CDR2 FQNEAQ (reference sequence). This CDR3 reads CASSLVRSLYGYTF. DNA of the CDR3: TGTGCCAGCAGCTTAGTACGGAGCCTCTATGGCTACACCTTC.

As for this clone: The sample holds other DNA sequences that translate to the same CDR3. V gene TRBV7-3 combines with J gene TRBJ2-3; D remains ambiguous. Trimming pared 2 bases from V and 0 bases from J, leaving 3 bases between. The CDR3 runs to 13 residues. CDR1 and CDR2 (germline): SGHTA, FQGTGA. The CDR3 DNA is TGTGCCAGCAGCTTAGGAAGCACAGATACGCAGTATTTT. Residues: CASSLGSTDTQYF.

V is TRBV20-1 and J is TRBJ1-1; D is uncertain. Germline CDR1 and CDR2: DFQATT and SNEGSKA (reference sequence). V lost 8 bases and J lost 3, with 7 bases in between. CDR3 length: 10 amino acids. This CDR3 reads CSSQYTEAFF. Written as DNA, the CDR3 is TGCAGTTCTCAATACACTGAAGCTTTCTTT.

CDR3 amino acids: CASSARHTGLAGARVKDTQYF. The CDR3 DNA reads TGCGCCAGCAGTGCGAGACATACAGGACTAGCGGGAGCCAGGGTAAAGGATACGCAGTATTTT. The rearrangement uses TRBV10-1 and TRBJ2-3; TRBD2 matches at 13 bases. Germline CDR1 WNHNN, CDR2 SYGVQD (reference sequence). The CDR3 is made up of 21 amino acids. The J segment lost 6 bases and the V segment lost 4 bases, leaving 22 bases of the junction unmatched.

V usage is TRBV19 and J usage is TRBJ1-5; 9 bases match TRBD1. The V gene end was trimmed by 6 bases and the J gene end by 2 bases; junction bases not matched to a gene: 5. In germline, CDR1 is LNHDA, CDR2 SQIVND (reference sequence). The CDR3 is made up of 15 amino acids. CDR3 sequence (DNA): TGTGCCAGTAGGGACAGGGGCACGGGCAATCAGCCCCAGCATTTT. As protein: CASRDRGTGNQPQHF. The full variable domain, with the rest looked up from reference TRBV19 and TRBJ1-5, is DGGITQSPKYLFRKEGQNVTLSCEQNLNHDAMYWYRQDPGQGLRLIYYSQIVNDFQKGDIAEGYSVSREKKESFPLTVTSAQKNPTAFYLCASRDRGTGNQPQHFGDGTRLSIL.

The chain couples TRBV20-1 to TRBJ2-2, with D maybe TRBD2 (5 bases). Trimming stripped 5 bases from V and 6 bases from J, with 7 bases between. CDR1 and CDR2 (germline): DFQATT, SNEGSKA (reference sequence). This CDR3 is 11 amino acids long. For the CDR3, the DNA is TGCAGTGCTGGAGGCCCCGGGGAGCTGTTTTTT. Residues: CSAGGPGELFF.

The rearrangement links TRBV4-1 to TRBJ2-3, with D perhaps matching TRBD2 (5 bases). V was clipped by 0 bases and J by 6 bases, with 10 bases between them. The CDR3 sequence is 14 residues long. Germline CDR1 is MGHRA and CDR2 is YSYEKL. The CDR3 coding sequence is TGCGCCAGCAGCCAAGATCCGACTAAGGATACGCAGTATTTT. Translating gives CASSQDPTKDTQYF.

J is TRBJ2-1 and V is TRBV5-1; no firm D call. CDR1 is SGHRS and CDR2 is YFSETQ in the germline V gene. The CDR3 sequence is 14 residues long. Deletions cut 1 base from V and 10 bases from J, with 15 bases between. The CDR3 DNA follows: TGCGCCAGCAGCTTGAAGTCGGAACACCGGGAGCAGTTCTTC. Amino acid sequence: CASSLKSEHREQFF.

The CDR3 region is CASSYQGQGNYGYTF. The CDR3 coding sequence is TGTGCCAGCAGTTATCAGGGACAGGGGAACTATGGCTACACCTTC. The chain uses TRBV28 and TRBJ1-2, with TRBD1 matching over 10 bases. With 4 bases clipped from V and 2 bases from J, the junction kept 4 bases outside the gene matches. There are 15 residues in the CDR3. The V gene's germline CDR1 is MDHEN and CDR2 SYDVKM.

The V and J genes are TRBV7-9 and TRBJ2-3; TRBD1 or TRBD2 may be the D gene (6 bases each). The V end was cut by 7 bases, the J end by 2 bases, with 10 bases between. Germline V lookup: CDR1 SEHNR, CDR2 FQNEAQ (reference sequence). The CDR3 extends over 13 amino acids. In DNA form, the CDR3 reads TGTGCCAGCACCGGGGGCATCACAGATACGCAGTATTTT. This encodes CASTGGITDTQYF. The full variable domain, rest sourced from reference TRBV7-9 and TRBJ2-3, is DTGVSQNPRHKITKRGQNVTFRCDPISEHNRLYWYRQTLGQGPEFLTYFQNEAQLEKSRLLSDRFSAERPKGSFSTLEIQRTEQGDSAMYLCASTGGITDTQYFGPGTRLTVL.

The V and J genes are TRBV7-2 and TRBJ1-4, with 9 bases identical to TRBD1. V lost 3 bases and J lost 5; bases outside the gene matches: 4. CDR3 length: 15 residues. CDR1 and CDR2 from the germline V gene are SGHTA and FQGNSA. CDR3 sequence (DNA): TGTGCCAGCAGCTTCGACAGGGGGGAAAATGAAAAACTGTTTTTT. Amino acids: CASSFDRGENEKLFF.

The chain joins TRBV9 to TRBJ1-2; 7 bases are a match to TRBD1. V was clipped by 4 bases and J by 8 bases; unmatched bases: 11. The V gene's germline CDR1 is SGDLS and CDR2 YYNGEE. The CDR3 contains 14 residues. The CDR3 loop reads CASSTLAGGQGYTF. The CDR3 DNA reads TGTGCCAGCAGCACGCTAGCAGGGGGGCAAGGCTACACCTTC. Based on the CDR3 plus reference TRBV9 and TRBJ1-2, the full variable domain is DSGVTQTPKHLITATGQRVTLRCSPRSGDLSVYWYQQSLDQGLQFLIQYYNGEERAKGNILERFSAQQFPDLHSELNLSSLELGDSALYFCASSTLAGGQGYTFGSGTRLTVV.

The CDR3 nucleotides read TGCGCCAGCAGCTCGTCGTTGGGGGGCGGCTATGGCTACACCTTC. This codes for CASSSSLGGGYGYTF. The rearrangement uses TRBV5-1 and TRBJ1-2; D perhaps matches TRBD1 (6 bases). Germline CDR1 reads SGHRS; CDR2 reads YFSETQ. The germline V and J ends were trimmed by 3 bases and 4 bases, with 16 bases remaining between them. The CDR3 loop spans 15 amino acids.

Written as DNA, the CDR3 is TGTGCCAGTAGTAGTCCGGGACTGGGCCAGTACTTC. Translating it yields CASSSPGLGQYF. This chain links TRBV19 with TRBJ2-5, with D possibly being TRBD2 (6 bases). CDR1 LNHDA and CDR2 SQIVND come from the germline V gene (reference sequence). The CDR3 covers 12 residues. V was clipped by 4 bases and J by 10 bases, with 13 bases between them.

The gene calls are TRBV27 and TRBJ1-6; D call uncertain. V was clipped by 3 bases and J by 2 bases, with 11 bases between them. Germline assignment: CDR1 MNHEY and CDR2 SMNVEV (reference sequence). This CDR3 spans 16 amino acids. The DNA for the CDR3 is TGTGCCAGCAGTTTGACACTCCCCGCCTATAATTCACCCCTCCACTTT. It translates to CASSLTLPAYNSPLHF.

The J gene is TRBJ2-7, the V gene TRBV14; possible D gene TRBD2, 5 bases. V lost 0 bases to trimming and J lost 6 bases, with 12 bases between them. CDR1 and CDR2 (germline): SGHDN, FVKESK. The CDR3 is made up of 14 amino acids. In nucleotides, the CDR3 is TGTGCCAGCAGCCAAGATTTGAGGGTCCGCGAGCAGTACTTC. This codes for CASSQDLRVREQYF.

The CDR3 loop reads CSVEAGTGSYEQYF. CDR3 in DNA: TGCAGCGTTGAGGCCGGGACGGGCTCCTACGAGCAGTACTTC. The chain has TRBV29-1 and TRBJ2-7, with D possibly being TRBD1 or TRBD2 (5 bases each). The V gene's germline CDR1 is SQVTM and CDR2 ANQGSEA. The length of the CDR3 is 14 residues. V was cut by 3 bases and J by 0 bases, with 12 bases left in between.

This clone appeared once. The V and J genes are TRBV7-9 and TRBJ1-4; D remains ambiguous. The CDR3 runs to 14 residues. The V gene's germline CDR1 is SEHNR and CDR2 FQNEAQ (reference sequence). V lost 2 bases, J lost 5 bases, and 9 bases lay in between. Written as DNA, the CDR3 is TGTGCCAGCAGCTTACTGACGGCGAATGAAAAACTGTTTTTT. Translated, it gives CASSLLTANEKLFF.

The rearrangement joins TRBV29-1 to TRBJ1-2; D might be TRBD1 (5 bases). V was clipped by 4 bases and J by 4 bases, with 16 bases between them. Looked up from germline, CDR1 is SQVTM and CDR2 is ANQGSEA. This CDR3 comprises 14 residues. Here the CDR3 reads CSVGNDGQSYGYTF. In DNA form, the CDR3 reads TGCAGCGTTGGGAACGACGGACAATCCTATGGCTACACCTTC.

The rearrangement links TRBV5-6 to TRBJ1-5; D not certain. The ends were cut back, 0 bases at V and 0 bases at J, with 7 bases in the middle. Germline V lookup: CDR1 SGHDT, CDR2 YYEEEE. This CDR3 spans 15 amino acids. The CDR3 sequence: CASSLGGSSNQPQHF. CDR3 DNA sequence: TGTGCCAGCAGCTTGGGAGGGAGTAGCAATCAGCCCCAGCATTTT. The full variable domain, with the rest looked up from reference TRBV5-6 and TRBJ1-5, is DAGVTQSPTHLIKTRGQQVTLRCSPKSGHDTVSWYQQALGQGPQFIFQYYEEEERQRGNFPDRFSGHQFPNYSSELNVNALLLGDSALYLCASSLGGSSNQPQHFGDGTRLSIL.

This chain joins TRBV2 and TRBJ2-5; D gene ambiguous. CDR1 and CDR2 from the germline V gene are SNHLY and FYNNEI. V lost 4 bases and J lost 5, with 2 bases in between. The CDR3 sequence is 10 residues long. The CDR3 loop reads CASSGETQYF. The CDR3 bases are TGTGCCAGCAGTGGGGAGACCCAGTACTTC.

This chain connects TRBV25-1 to TRBJ1-4; D is unresolved. Germline-derived CDR1 and CDR2 are MGHDK and SYGVNS. V shed 3 bases and J shed 4 bases, with 9 bases lying between them. This CDR3 comprises 14 residues. The CDR3 loop is CASSETAYNEKLFF. The CDR3 nucleotides read TGTGCCAGCAGTGAGACCGCTTATAATGAAAAACTGTTTTTT.

The chain uses TRBV7-9 and TRBJ1-3; D gene uncertain. CDR3 length: 16 residues. Trimming took off 6 bases at V and 6 bases at J, with 21 bases between the two ends. Germline V gene data show CDR1 as SEHNR and CDR2 as FQNEAQ (reference sequence). CDR3 nucleotides: TGTGCCAGCAGAGTTAGAACCCCTAGAGAGGAAAACACCATATATTTT. This translates into CASRVRTPREENTIYF.